This entry describes one T cell receptor beta chain. The sample is drawn from a study of CD8 T cells in Susac syndrome. Study background: When blood was drawn, patients with Susac syndrome were on intravenous immunoglobulin alone, on corticosteroids, or therapy-naive.

Germline values: CDR1 SQVTM, CDR2 ANQGSEA. There are 11 residues in the CDR3. V lost 4 bases and J lost 6, with 9 bases in between. It was with random hexamers that roughly 0.5 to 1 ug RNA was reverse transcribed. The immunoSEQ assay covered 54 Vbeta and 13 Jbeta segments for CDR3. TCRdb re-called the immunoSEQ multiplex PCR reads with MiXCR, one entry per CDR3 protein. In the table there are approximately 260,000 distinct CDR3 sequences, about 96% of which are singletons. Patients with Susac syndrome met diagnostic criteria that were recently defined for definite or probable disease. Purification of the CD8+ and CD4+ T cells relied on negative isolation, and TEMRA cells underwent FACS enrichment.

The origin of this receptor is a human donor with Susac syndrome. This sequence joins TRBV29-1 and TRBJ1-1; D is unresolved. Source material: CD4+ T cells from PBMCs. CDR3 loop: CSVGLGSEAFF. The CDR3 nucleotides are TGCAGCGTTGGGCTCGGTTCTGAAGCTTTCTTT.